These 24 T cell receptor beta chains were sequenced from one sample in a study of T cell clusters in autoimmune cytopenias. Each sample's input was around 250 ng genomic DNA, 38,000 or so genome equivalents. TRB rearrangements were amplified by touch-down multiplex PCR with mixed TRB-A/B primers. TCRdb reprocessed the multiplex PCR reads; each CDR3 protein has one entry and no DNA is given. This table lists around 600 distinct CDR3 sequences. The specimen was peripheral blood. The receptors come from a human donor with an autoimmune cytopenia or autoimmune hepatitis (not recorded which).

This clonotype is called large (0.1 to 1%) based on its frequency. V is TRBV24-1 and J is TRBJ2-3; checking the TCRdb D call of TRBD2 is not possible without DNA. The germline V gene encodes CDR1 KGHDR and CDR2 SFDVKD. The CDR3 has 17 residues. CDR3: CATSQSLTSGGADTQYF.

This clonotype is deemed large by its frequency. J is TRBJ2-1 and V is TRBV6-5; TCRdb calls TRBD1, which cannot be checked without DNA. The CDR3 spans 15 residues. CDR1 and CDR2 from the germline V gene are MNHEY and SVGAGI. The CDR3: CASSYSRDRGSEQFF.

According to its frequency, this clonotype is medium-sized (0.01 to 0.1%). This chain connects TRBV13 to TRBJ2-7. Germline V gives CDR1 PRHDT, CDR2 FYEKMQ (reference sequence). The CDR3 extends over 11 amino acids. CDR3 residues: CASSLRYEQYF.

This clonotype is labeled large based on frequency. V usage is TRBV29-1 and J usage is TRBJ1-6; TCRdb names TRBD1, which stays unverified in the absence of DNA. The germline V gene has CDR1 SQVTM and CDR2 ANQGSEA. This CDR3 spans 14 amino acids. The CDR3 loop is CSVAPGQGTSPLHF.

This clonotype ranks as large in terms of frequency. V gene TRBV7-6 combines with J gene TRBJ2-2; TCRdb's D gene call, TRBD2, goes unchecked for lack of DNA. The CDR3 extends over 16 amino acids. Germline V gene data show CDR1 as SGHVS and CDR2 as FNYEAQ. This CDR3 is CASSLGLAGVAGELFF.

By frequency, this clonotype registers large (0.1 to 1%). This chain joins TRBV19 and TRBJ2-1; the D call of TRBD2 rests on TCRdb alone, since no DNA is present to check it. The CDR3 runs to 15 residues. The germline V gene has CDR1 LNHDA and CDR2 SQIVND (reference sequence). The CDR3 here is CASRIGTSGSDEQFF.

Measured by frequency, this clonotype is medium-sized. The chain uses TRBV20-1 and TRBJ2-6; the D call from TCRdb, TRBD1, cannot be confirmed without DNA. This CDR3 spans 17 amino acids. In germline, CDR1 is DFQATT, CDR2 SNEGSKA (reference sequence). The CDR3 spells CSASTSGVTSGANVLTF.

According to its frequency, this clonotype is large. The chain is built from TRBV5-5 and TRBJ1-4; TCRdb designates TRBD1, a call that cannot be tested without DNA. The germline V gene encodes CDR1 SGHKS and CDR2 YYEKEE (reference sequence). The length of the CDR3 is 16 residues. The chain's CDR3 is CASSHKPQGGGEKLFF.

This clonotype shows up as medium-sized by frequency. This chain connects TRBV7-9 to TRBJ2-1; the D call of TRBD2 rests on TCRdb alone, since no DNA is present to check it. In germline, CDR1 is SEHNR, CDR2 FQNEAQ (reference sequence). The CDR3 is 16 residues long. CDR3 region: CASSWASGPSYNEQFF.

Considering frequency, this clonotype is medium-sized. Here the CDR3 reads CASSLATRGLSRTGELFF. This chain connects TRBV5-1 to TRBJ2-2; TCRdb names TRBD2, which stays unverified in the absence of DNA. The germline CDR1 and CDR2 sequences are SGHRS and YFSETQ. This CDR3 is 18 amino acids long.

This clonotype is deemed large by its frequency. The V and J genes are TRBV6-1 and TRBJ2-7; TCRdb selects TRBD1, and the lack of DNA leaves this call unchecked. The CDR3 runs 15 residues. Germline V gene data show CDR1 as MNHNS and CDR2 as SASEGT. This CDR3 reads CASSNRDRGPYEQYF.

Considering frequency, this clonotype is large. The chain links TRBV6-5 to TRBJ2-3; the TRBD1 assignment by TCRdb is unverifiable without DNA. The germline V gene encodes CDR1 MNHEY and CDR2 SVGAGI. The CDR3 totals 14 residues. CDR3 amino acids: CASSYDRTADTQYF.

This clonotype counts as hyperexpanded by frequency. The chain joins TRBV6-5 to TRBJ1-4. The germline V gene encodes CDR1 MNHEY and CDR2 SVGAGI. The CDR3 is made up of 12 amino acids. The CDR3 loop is CASSYSGEKLFF.

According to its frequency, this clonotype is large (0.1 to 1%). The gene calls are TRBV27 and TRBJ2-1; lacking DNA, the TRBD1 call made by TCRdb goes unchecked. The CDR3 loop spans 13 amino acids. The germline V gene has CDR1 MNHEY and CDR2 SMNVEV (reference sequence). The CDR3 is CASSSDRGYREFF.

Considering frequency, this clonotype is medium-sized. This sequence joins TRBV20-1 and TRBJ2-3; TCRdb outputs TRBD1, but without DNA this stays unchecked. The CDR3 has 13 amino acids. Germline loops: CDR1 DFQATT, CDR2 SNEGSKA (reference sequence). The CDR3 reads CSAVRRGLDTQYF.

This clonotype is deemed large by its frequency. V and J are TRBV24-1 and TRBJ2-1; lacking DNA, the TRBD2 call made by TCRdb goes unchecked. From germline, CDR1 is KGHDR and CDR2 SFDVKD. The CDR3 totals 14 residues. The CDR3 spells CATSGLAGVDEQFF.

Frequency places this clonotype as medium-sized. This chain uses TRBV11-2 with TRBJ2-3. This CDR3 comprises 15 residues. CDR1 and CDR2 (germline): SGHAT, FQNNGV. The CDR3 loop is CASSLVGIRTDTQYF.

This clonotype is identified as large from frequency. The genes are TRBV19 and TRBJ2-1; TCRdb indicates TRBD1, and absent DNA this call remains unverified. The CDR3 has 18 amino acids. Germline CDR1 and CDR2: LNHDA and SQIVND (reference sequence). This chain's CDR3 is CASSMGLAAGTSYNEQFF.

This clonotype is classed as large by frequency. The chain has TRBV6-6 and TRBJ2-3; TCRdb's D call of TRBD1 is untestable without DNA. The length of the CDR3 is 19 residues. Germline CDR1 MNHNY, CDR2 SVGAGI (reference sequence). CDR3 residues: CASSYSNWGGATSTDTQYF.

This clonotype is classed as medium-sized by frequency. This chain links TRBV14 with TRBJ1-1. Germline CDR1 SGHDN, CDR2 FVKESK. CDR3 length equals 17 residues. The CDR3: CASSQEGIFTGNTEAFF. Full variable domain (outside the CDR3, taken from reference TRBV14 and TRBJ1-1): EAGVTQFPSHSVIEKGQTVTLRCDPISGHDNLYWYRRVMGKEIKFLLHFVKESKQDESGMPNNRFLAERTGGTYSTLKVQPAELEDSGVYFCASSQEGIFTGNTEAFFGQGTRLTVV.

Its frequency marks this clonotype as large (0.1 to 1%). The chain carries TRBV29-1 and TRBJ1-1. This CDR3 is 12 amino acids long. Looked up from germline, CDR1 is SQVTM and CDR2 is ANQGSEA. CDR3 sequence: CSVRDPNTEAFF.

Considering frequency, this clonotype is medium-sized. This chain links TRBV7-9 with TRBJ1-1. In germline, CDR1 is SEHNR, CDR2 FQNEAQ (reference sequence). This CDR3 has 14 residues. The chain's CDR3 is CASSLLLVNTEAFF.

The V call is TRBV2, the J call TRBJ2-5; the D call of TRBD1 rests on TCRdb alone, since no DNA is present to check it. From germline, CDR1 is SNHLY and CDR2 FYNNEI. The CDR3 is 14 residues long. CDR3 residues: CASSDGAAQETQYF.

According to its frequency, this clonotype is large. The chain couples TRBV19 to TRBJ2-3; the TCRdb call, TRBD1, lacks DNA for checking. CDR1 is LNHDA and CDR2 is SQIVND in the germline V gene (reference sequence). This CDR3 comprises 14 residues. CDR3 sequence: CARPPGGLGDTQYF.